This paragraph covers one TCR beta chain sequence. Its target is unknown. Beta-chain TCR CDR3 regions were amplified from RNA transcripts. First-round RT-PCR employed HTBI primers, with a second-round multiplex PCR after it. TCRdb called the multiplex PCR reads again in MiXCR, with one record for every CDR3 protein. The table lists 660,000 or so distinct CDR3 sequences, under 50% of them singletons, with more than 2.5% in the top ten. With 0 bases removed from V and 8 bases from J, the gap between germline ends came to 10 bases. Germline CDR1 is SNHLY and CDR2 is FYNNEI. The CDR3 extends over 14 amino acids. The data belong to a study of Graves' ophthalmopathy and Graves' hyperthyroidism. General study findings and limits: Detected in blood as well were most expanded thyroid clonotypes with frequency above 0.001. As the model predicted ophthalmopathy progression, it achieved a sensitivity of 70% to 71% and a specificity of more than 72%.

The TCR originated in an adult man with Graves' ophthalmopathy. Material for sequencing was peripheral blood. The rearrangement joins TRBV2 to TRBJ1-4; D is perhaps TRBD1 (5 bases). The chain's CDR3 is CASSEAGWDEKLFF. DNA for the CDR3: TGTGCCAGCAGTGAAGCCGGGTGGGACGAAAAACTGTTTTTT.